This entry concerns a single T cell receptor beta chain. The antigen is not known. Trimming shortened V by 2 bases and J by 8 bases, and 10 bases separated the two germline ends. This CDR3 has 12 residues. Per the germline V gene, CDR1 is SGHRS and CDR2 is YFSETQ. The method was immunoSEQ multiplex PCR; TCRdb's version includes in-frame clones alone and lacks a portion of them. Among hundreds of thousands of clones, around 97% were seen once, and the ten largest hold 0.045% to 0.07%. This sample stems from a study of shared clonotypes between healthy human individuals. General observations from the study: Having only a few donors restricted how much genetic and exposure-history diversity was captured.

Sequencing was carried out using naive CD4+ T cells sorted from blood. As to subset: CD45RA+ positively selected. V and J are TRBV5-1 and TRBJ1-2; D is possibly TRBD1 (5 bases). This clonotype was obtained from a woman aged 30 to 39 in good health. CDR3 nucleotides: TGCGCCAGCAGCTTCCAAGGGGAGGGCTACACCTTC. Translation gives CASSFQGEGYTF.